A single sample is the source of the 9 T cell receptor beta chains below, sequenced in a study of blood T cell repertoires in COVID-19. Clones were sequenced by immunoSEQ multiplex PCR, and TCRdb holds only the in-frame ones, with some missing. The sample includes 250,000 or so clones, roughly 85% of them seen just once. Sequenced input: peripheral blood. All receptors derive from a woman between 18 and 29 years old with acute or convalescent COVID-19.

CDR3 sequence (DNA): TGCGCCAGCAGCTACCAACAGGGATCGGGGGAGCAGTACTTC. Protein product: CASSYQQGSGEQYF. The chain recombines TRBV5-1 with TRBJ2-7; D might be TRBD1 (6 bases). The CDR3 contains 14 residues. Trimming cost V 3 bases and J 7 bases, with 17 bases left between them. CDR1 SGHRS and CDR2 YFSETQ come from the germline V gene.

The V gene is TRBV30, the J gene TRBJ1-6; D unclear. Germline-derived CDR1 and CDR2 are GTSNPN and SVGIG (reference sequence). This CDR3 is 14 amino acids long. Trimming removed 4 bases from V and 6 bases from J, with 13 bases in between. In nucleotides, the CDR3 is TGTGCCTGGATCGTGTCCGACTTTAATTCACCCCTCCACTTT. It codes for CAWIVSDFNSPLHF. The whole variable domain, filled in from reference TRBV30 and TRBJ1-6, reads SQTIHQWPATLVQPVGSPLSLECTVEGTSNPNLYWYRQAAGRGLQLLFYSVGIGQISSEVPQNLSASRPQDRQFILSSKKLLLSDSGFYLCAWIVSDFNSPLHFGNGTRLTVT.

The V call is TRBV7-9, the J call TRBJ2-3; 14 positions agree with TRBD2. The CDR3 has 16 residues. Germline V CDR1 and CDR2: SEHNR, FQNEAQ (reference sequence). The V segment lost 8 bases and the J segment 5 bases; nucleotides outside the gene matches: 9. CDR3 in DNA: TGTGCCAGCGGGCCGGGACTAGCGGGAGTGGTAGATACGCAGTATTTT. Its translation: CASGPGLAGVVDTQYF.

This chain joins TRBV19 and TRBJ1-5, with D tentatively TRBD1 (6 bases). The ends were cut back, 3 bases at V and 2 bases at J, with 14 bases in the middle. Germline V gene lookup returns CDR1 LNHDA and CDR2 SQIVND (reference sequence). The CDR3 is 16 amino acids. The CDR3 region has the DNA TGTGCCAGTAGTATTTTGCGGGGGCTCGGCAATCAGCCCCAGCATTTT. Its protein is CASSILRGLGNQPQHF. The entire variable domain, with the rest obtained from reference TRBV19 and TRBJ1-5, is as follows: DGGITQSPKYLFRKEGQNVTLSCEQNLNHDAMYWYRQDPGQGLRLIYYSQIVNDFQKGDIAEGYSVSREKKESFPLTVTSAQKNPTAFYLCASSILRGLGNQPQHFGDGTRLSIL.

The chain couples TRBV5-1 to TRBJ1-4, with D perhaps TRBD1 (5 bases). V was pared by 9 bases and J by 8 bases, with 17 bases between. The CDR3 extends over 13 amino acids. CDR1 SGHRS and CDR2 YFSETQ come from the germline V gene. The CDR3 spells CATSEGVGEKLFF. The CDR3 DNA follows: TGCGCCACCTCCGAAGGGGTTGGGGAAAAACTGTTTTTT.

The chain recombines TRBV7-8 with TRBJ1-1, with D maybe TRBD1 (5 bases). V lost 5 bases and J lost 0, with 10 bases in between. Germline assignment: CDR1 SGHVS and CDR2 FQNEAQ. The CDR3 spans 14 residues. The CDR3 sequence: CASSPPGVNTEAFF. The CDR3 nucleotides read TGTGCCAGCAGCCCCCCGGGGGTGAACACTGAAGCTTTCTTT.

CDR3 in DNA: TGCGCCAGCAGCACAGCTCCTGTAGGTGGCTACACCTTC. It yields the protein CASSTAPVGGYTF. The chain combines TRBV4-3 with TRBJ1-2; D remains unclear. The V end lost 5 bases, the J end lost 7 bases, and 14 bases lay between the germline ends. Per germline, CDR1 LGHNA and CDR2 YSLEER. CDR3 length equals 13 residues.

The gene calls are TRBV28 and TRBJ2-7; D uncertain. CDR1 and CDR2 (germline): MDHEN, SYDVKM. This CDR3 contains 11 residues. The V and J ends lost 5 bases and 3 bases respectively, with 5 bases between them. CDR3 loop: CASSPYYEQYF. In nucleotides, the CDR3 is TGTGCCAGCAGTCCTTACTACGAGCAGTACTTC.

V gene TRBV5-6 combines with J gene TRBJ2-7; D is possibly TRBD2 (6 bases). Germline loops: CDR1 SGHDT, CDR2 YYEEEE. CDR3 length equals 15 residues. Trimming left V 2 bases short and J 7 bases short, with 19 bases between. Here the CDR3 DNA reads TGTGCCAGCAGCTTTTCCCCCGGGGGATTAGGTGAGCAGTACTTC. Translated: CASSFSPGGLGEQYF.